These 28 T cell receptor beta chains share one sample of origin, sequenced in a study of T cells in Graves' hyperthyroidism and ophthalmopathy. Regions amplified from RNA transcripts were the TCR beta CDR3 regions. In the first-round RT-PCR of the TCR CDR3, the HTBI primer set was used. TCRdb recomputed calls from the multiplex PCR reads with MiXCR, one row per CDR3 protein. This sample yields a few hundred thousand distinct CDR3 sequences, of which around 15% are seen a single time; about 29% belongs to the top ten. Specimen: blood. The source is a woman aged 25 to 39 with Graves' ophthalmopathy.

This clonotype was counted ten times or more. The chain recombines TRBV4-3 with TRBJ1-5, with a weak D call TRBD1 (5 bases). Trimming pared 5 bases from V and 6 bases from J, leaving 11 bases between. The CDR3 sequence is 13 residues long. CDR1 is LGHNA, CDR2 YSLEER, per germline. CDR3 sequence reads: CASSYQGGQPQHF. The CDR3 coding sequence is TGCGCCAGCAGCTACCAGGGAGGTCAGCCCCAGCATTTT.

This clonotype was counted at least ten times. This rearrangement joins TRBV12-3 or TRBV12-4 to TRBJ1-1; D is possibly TRBD1 (6 bases). V lost 2 bases, J lost 3 bases, and 7 bases lay in between. The CDR3 spans 13 residues. The CDR3 sequence: CASSLKGDTEAFF. In DNA form, the CDR3 reads TGTGCCAGCAGTTTAAAGGGGGACACTGAAGCTTTCTTT.

Many counts were recorded for this clonotype. V is TRBV11-2 and J is TRBJ2-7; TRBD1 aligns across 9 bases. CDR1 and CDR2 (germline): SGHAT, FQNNGV. The V and J ends lost 6 bases and 3 bases, in that order; junction bases with no gene match: 6. This CDR3 comprises 14 residues. CDR3 protein: CASRQGAKVYEQYF. The CDR3 DNA reads TGTGCCAGCAGACAGGGGGCGAAAGTCTACGAGCAGTACTTC.

This clonotype was counted many times. The rearrangement uses TRBV7-2 and TRBJ2-5; D may be TRBD1 or TRBD2 (5 bases each). V lost 3 bases and J 7 bases, leaving 12 bases between the germline ends. This CDR3 spans 13 amino acids. Germline V gene data show CDR1 as SGHTA and CDR2 as FQGNSA. CDR3 loop: CASSLGELRTQYF. In DNA, the CDR3 is TGTGCCAGCAGCTTGGGGGAGCTCAGGACCCAGTACTTC.

The sample holds a few counts of this clonotype. The J gene is TRBJ2-7, the V gene TRBV6-2 or TRBV6-3; TRBD1 might be the D (6 bases). The germline gives CDR1 MNHEY, CDR2 SVGEGT. The CDR3 has 15 residues. V shed 9 bases and J shed 0 bases, with 18 bases lying between them. CDR3 sequence: CASAAGEDSSYEQYF. The CDR3 DNA sequence: TGTGCCAGTGCGGCCGGAGAGGACAGCTCCTACGAGCAGTACTTC.

This clonotype was counted many times. The gene calls are TRBV28 and TRBJ2-3; maybe TRBD1 (5 bases). The germline gives CDR1 MDHEN, CDR2 SYDVKM. This CDR3 is built from 16 residues. The germline V and J ends were trimmed by 1 base and 7 bases, with 18 bases remaining between them. The CDR3 spells CASSLSDTRKSYTQYF. As DNA, the CDR3 is TGTGCCAGCAGTTTATCGGACACCCGGAAGAGCTATACGCAGTATTTT.

This clonotype was recorded at least ten times. The V call is TRBV20-1, the J call TRBJ2-3, with D unresolved. Trimming stripped 1 base from V and 6 bases from J, with 14 bases between. Germline V lookup: CDR1 DFQATT, CDR2 SNEGSKA (reference sequence). CDR3 size: 14 residues. CDR3 in DNA: TGCAGTGCTAGAGGCCAGGCGTCGAGGGATACGCAGTATTTT. Its translation is CSARGQASRDTQYF.

The V call is TRBV2, the J call TRBJ2-1, with a possible D match to TRBD2 (5 bases). Trimming pared 5 bases from V and 0 bases from J, leaving 32 bases between. From germline, CDR1 is SNHLY and CDR2 FYNNEI. CDR3 length: 22 residues. CDR3 residues: CASSHKTITILYEGISYNEQFF. CDR3 sequence (DNA): TGTGCCAGCAGTCACAAGACTATTACGATACTATACGAAGGCATCTCCTACAATGAGCAGTTCTTC.

The gene calls are TRBV5-5 and TRBJ2-5, with D perhaps being TRBD1 or TRBD2 (7 bases each). Trimming removed 3 bases at V and 9 bases at J, with 21 bases between. This CDR3 region has 15 residues. In germline, CDR1 is SGHKS, CDR2 YYEKEE (reference sequence). CDR3 DNA: TGTGCCAGCAGCTCGCTGACAGGGAATCGGGAGGCCCAGTACTTC. Its protein product is CASSSLTGNREAQYF.

V gene TRBV2 combines with J gene TRBJ2-7; D might be TRBD1 or TRBD2, each matching 5 bases. V was clipped by 10 bases and J by 2 bases, with 12 bases between them. This CDR3 contains 12 residues. Germline V lookup: CDR1 SNHLY, CDR2 FYNNEI. The CDR3, as DNA: TGTGCCACTAAGAGGGGTCCCTACGAGCAGTACTTC. This codes for CATKRGPYEQYF.

This clonotype was seen ten or more times. The chain links TRBV7-9 to TRBJ2-1; TRBD2 agrees at 7 bases. The CDR3 spans 17 residues. Germline CDR1 reads SEHNR; CDR2 reads FQNEAQ (reference sequence). The V segment lost 0 bases and the J segment 5 bases; nucleotides outside the gene matches: 10. CDR3 amino acids: CASSLAPLLAVDNEQFF. CDR3 DNA: TGTGCCAGCAGCTTAGCGCCTCTGCTAGCGGTCGACAATGAGCAGTTCTTC.

This clonotype was seen repeatedly, ten times or more. This CDR3 reads CATSDTGQGGNQPQHF. The DNA of the CDR3 is TGTGCCACCAGTGACACCGGACAGGGTGGCAATCAGCCCCAGCATTTT. The chain couples TRBV24-1 to TRBJ1-5; 8 positions agree with TRBD1. The CDR3 has 16 residues. V dropped 4 bases and J dropped 2; count of bases not matched to a gene: 6. Per the germline V gene, CDR1 is KGHDR and CDR2 is SFDVKD.

This clonotype was picked up a small number of times. The chain employs TRBV14 and TRBJ1-1, with D maybe TRBD1 (5 bases). Deletions cut 1 base from V and 7 bases from J, with 10 bases between. Germline V CDR1 and CDR2: SGHDN, FVKESK. CDR3 length equals 13 residues. The CDR3 is CASSQGGGLEAFF. In DNA form, the CDR3 reads TGTGCCAGCAGCCAAGGCGGGGGTCTTGAAGCTTTCTTT.

This clonotype appeared many times. The chain combines TRBV12-3 or TRBV12-4 with TRBJ2-5; D perhaps matches TRBD2 (5 bases). This CDR3 is 14 amino acids long. The V and J ends lost 5 bases and 9 bases respectively, with 19 bases between them. CDR3 region: CASSPFERPSSQYF. DNA of the CDR3: TGTGCCAGCAGTCCCTTCGAGCGGCCCTCTTCCCAGTACTTC.

This clonotype occurred many times. The rearrangement links TRBV7-3 to TRBJ2-7; D gene uncertain. V lost 4 bases and J 1 base, leaving 8 bases between the germline ends. Per germline, CDR1 SGHTA and CDR2 FQGTGA. This CDR3 has 13 residues. For the CDR3, the DNA is TGTGCCAGCAGCTCCGCGAGTTCCTACGAGCAGTACTTC. Its translation: CASSSASSYEQYF. The variable domain in full, with the rest retrieved from reference TRBV7-3 and TRBJ2-7, is GAGVSQTPSNKVTEKGKYVELRCDPISGHTALYWYRQSLGQGPEFLIYFQGTGAADDSGLPNDRFFAVRPEGSVSTLKIQRTERGDSAVYLCASSSASSYEQYFGPGTRLTVT.

This clonotype was seen at least ten times. In DNA form, the CDR3 reads TGTGCCAGCAGTTTATCTTTCGTAATAGGAAGTGAGCAGTTCTTC. It yields the protein CASSLSFVIGSEQFF. The chain carries TRBV28 and TRBJ2-1; D ambiguous. Trimming removed 1 base from V and 9 bases from J, with 16 bases in between. The CDR3 sequence is 15 residues long. Germline CDR1 MDHEN, CDR2 SYDVKM.

This clonotype was recorded a few times. The CDR3 spells CASSLVRSAGGLETQYF. CDR3 nucleotides: TGTGCCAGCAGCTTAGTTCGTTCGGCGGGAGGGCTGGAGACCCAGTACTTC. The chain is built from TRBV7-2 and TRBJ2-5; 9 bases are a match to TRBD2. V shed 1 base and J 5 bases; nucleotides not matched to a gene: 11. CDR3 length: 17 residues. The germline V gene has CDR1 SGHTA and CDR2 FQGNSA.

As concerns this clonotype: A read error is possible here, since a much larger clone lies one base away. The V and J genes are TRBV20-1 and TRBJ1-1; D ambiguous. This CDR3 comprises 12 residues. Germline values: CDR1 DFQATT, CDR2 SNEGSKA (reference sequence). Trimming pared 4 bases from V and 3 bases from J, leaving 9 bases between. CDR3 in DNA: TGCAGTGCTAAAATGAGGGACACTGAAGCTTTCTTT. This sequence encodes CSAKMRDTEAFF.

V is TRBV7-9 and J is TRBJ1-3; the D is unclear. Germline V CDR1 and CDR2: SEHNR, FQNEAQ (reference sequence). This CDR3 comprises 13 residues. With 8 bases removed from V and 2 bases from J, the gap between germline ends came to 10 bases. CDR3 region: CASQPGAGNTIYF. The CDR3, as DNA: TGTGCCAGCCAGCCGGGTGCTGGAAACACCATATATTTT. Supplemented by reference TRBV7-9 and TRBJ1-3, the full variable domain reads DTGVSQNPRHKITKRGQNVTFRCDPISEHNRLYWYRQTLGQGPEFLTYFQNEAQLEKSRLLSDRFSAERPKGSFSTLEIQRTEQGDSAMYLCASQPGAGNTIYFGEGSWLTVV.

The V call is TRBV4-3, the J call TRBJ2-3; possible D gene TRBD2, 5 bases. V lost 1 base and J 0 bases, leaving 14 bases between the germline ends. The germline V gene has CDR1 LGHNA and CDR2 YSLEER. The length of the CDR3 is 17 residues. The CDR3 nucleotides read TGCGCCAGCAGCCAAGTCGGGATAGTGGCTAGCACAGATACGCAGTATTTT. Translating gives CASSQVGIVASTDTQYF.

This sequence joins TRBV7-9 and TRBJ2-5; tentative D call: TRBD2 (5 bases). The CDR3 is 12 residues long. Germline values: CDR1 SEHNR, CDR2 FQNEAQ (reference sequence). Trimming cost V 2 bases and J 11 bases, with 12 bases left between them. In DNA form, the CDR3 reads TGTGCCAGCAGCTTAATGACGGGATCACAGTACTTC. This sequence encodes CASSLMTGSQYF.

This clonotype has just a few counts. The V and J genes are TRBV4-1 and TRBJ2-5; D may be TRBD2 (5 bases). Trimming removed 4 bases from V and 0 bases from J, with 15 bases in between. In germline, CDR1 is MGHRA, CDR2 YSYEKL. This CDR3 spans 16 amino acids. CDR3: CASSLGGASYQETQYF. CDR3 sequence (DNA): TGCGCCAGCAGCCTTGGAGGAGCAAGCTACCAAGAGACCCAGTACTTC.

The sample holds many counts of this clonotype. Written as DNA, the CDR3 is TGTGCCAGCATTCACGGGACAGCGGGTGGAAAACTGTTTTTT. Translated: CASIHGTAGGKLFF. The rearrangement joins TRBV13 to TRBJ1-4; 7 bases line up with TRBD1. There are 14 residues in the CDR3. V dropped 7 bases and J dropped 10; count of bases not matched to a gene: 12. CDR1 is PRHDT and CDR2 is FYEKMQ in the germline V gene (reference sequence).

The sample holds many counts of this clonotype. V is TRBV28 and J is TRBJ1-5; D is uncertain. Germline-derived CDR1 and CDR2 are MDHEN and SYDVKM. This CDR3 has 16 amino acids. Trimming stripped 3 bases from V and 3 bases from J, with 15 bases between. CDR3 sequence: CASSFFVGPDNQPQHF. The CDR3, as DNA: TGTGCCAGCAGTTTCTTTGTTGGCCCAGACAATCAGCCCCAGCATTTT.

At least ten counts were recorded for this clonotype. J is TRBJ2-3 and V is TRBV27; tentative D call: TRBD1 (5 bases). The CDR3 consists of 13 residues. V lost 3 bases to trimming and J lost 6 bases, with 10 bases between them. Germline V gives CDR1 MNHEY, CDR2 SMNVEV (reference sequence). CDR3 nucleotide sequence: TGTGCCAGCAGTTTGGGGCAAGGTGATACGCAGTATTTT. This gives the protein CASSLGQGDTQYF.

This clonotype has ten or more counts. The J gene is TRBJ2-5, the V gene TRBV7-8; D is unclear. Per the germline V gene, CDR1 is SGHVS and CDR2 is FQNEAQ. This CDR3 region has 12 residues. The V end was cut by 5 bases, the J end by 5 bases, with 9 bases between. This chain's CDR3 is CASSRTEETQYF. CDR3 sequence (DNA): TGTGCCAGCAGCAGAACTGAGGAGACCCAGTACTTC.

This clonotype has at least ten counts. The chain is built from TRBV18 and TRBJ2-4, with D tentatively TRBD1 or TRBD2 (5 bases each). The CDR3 has 14 residues. Per the germline V gene, CDR1 is KGHSH and CDR2 is LQKENI. The ends were cut back, 2 bases at V and 5 bases at J, with 10 bases in the middle. CDR3 protein: CASSPSGTENIQYF. Here the CDR3 DNA reads TGTGCCAGCTCACCATCAGGGACCGAAAACATTCAGTACTTC.

This clonotype was recorded many times. The chain uses TRBV20-1 and TRBJ1-5; D is possibly TRBD1 (5 bases). The CDR3 runs to 16 residues. Germline-derived CDR1 and CDR2 are DFQATT and SNEGSKA (reference sequence). V was pared by 2 bases and J by 0 bases, with 14 bases between. This CDR3 reads CSARRAGRYSNQPQHF. The CDR3 nucleotides are TGCAGTGCTAGAAGGGCAGGGCGGTATAGCAATCAGCCCCAGCATTTT.